This T cell receptor beta chain came from a study of cytomegalovirus exposure and HLA in healthy donors. General study findings and limits: In a later analysis, at a false discovery rate of 0.05, 15,000 to 20,000 TCR beta sequences matched HLA alleles.

Concerning this clone: Its antigen is unidentified.

This CDR3 region has 16 residues. Germline CDR1 SGHNT, CDR2 YYREEE (reference sequence). The V gene end was trimmed by 4 bases and the J gene end by 5 bases; junction bases not matched to a gene: 8. Each donor's status was that of a healthy bone marrow donor. There were likely unrecorded immune exposures, though donors were nominally healthy when sampled. PCR was performed using 60 Vbeta and 13 Jbeta primers. Original data processing: Unique TCR beta chains numbered approximately 80 million in a later analysis, with roughly 10 million shared. Only in-frame clones appear in the TCRdb table, and some are missing; sequencing was by immunoSEQ multiplex PCR. That table furnishes V, J and clone size, whereas the DNA furnished D and trimming. The table lists around 150,000 clones, roughly 90% of them singletons, with more than 0.5% in the top ten.

The sequencing input was PBMCs. The sequence was collected from a woman aged 40 to 55 in good health and CMV-seronegative. The V call is TRBV5-4, the J call TRBJ2-1; TRBD2 matches at 11 bases. The CDR3 sequence is CASSLGLAVTNNEQFF. The CDR3, as DNA: TGTGCCAGCAGCCTGGGACTAGCGGTTACTAACAATGAGCAGTTCTTC.